This T cell receptor beta chain was captured in a study of cytomegalovirus exposure and HLA in healthy donors. Study-wide context: Of all 360 or so donors who were genotyped, roughly 83% belonged to the Caucasian-associated ancestry cluster. General study points: Several of the most significant clusters were apparently associated with common viral pathogens in a later analysis. Three of the chains that were CMV-associated were confirmed in vitro to be specific for CMV antigens. Analyses of presence and absence presupposed an approximately uniform sequencing depth across donors.

This clone was detected only a few times. Its antigen is not known. The PCR ran on 60 Vbeta and 13 Jbeta primers. Assay: immunoSEQ multiplex PCR; the TCRdb copy retains only in-frame clones and omits some. The sample shows approximately 90,000 clones, roughly 79% of them seen only once. Germline lookup yields CDR1 SGHTS and CDR2 YDEGEE. The ends were cut back, 3 bases at V and 5 bases at J, with 14 bases in the middle. This CDR3 contains 14 residues. Sequenced: PBMCs. The rearrangement links TRBV5-8 to TRBJ1-1, with D unresolved. This receptor was obtained from a male donor in good health and CMV-seronegative. CDR3 in DNA: TGTGCCAGCAGCTCCTACCTGAGTCGGACTGAAGCTTTCTTT. It encodes CASSSYLSRTEAFF. Full variable domain (rest looked up from reference TRBV5-8 and TRBJ1-1): EAGVTQSPTHLIKTRGQQATLRCSPISGHTSVYWYQQALGLGLQFLLWYDEGEERNRGNFPPRFSGRQFPNYSSELNVNALELEDSALYLCASSSYLSRTEAFFGQGTRLTVV.